This T cell receptor (beta chain) was recorded in a study of blood T cell repertoires in COVID-19. Study context: Material from acute and convalescent COVID-19 was sourced from the United States, Italy and Spain. Sources were T cells, B-cell-depleted T cells, or PBMCs; the material itself was cDNA or gDNA.

Per the authors' pipeline: Reference gene primer amplification gave nucleated cell count estimates. This table comes from immunoSEQ multiplex PCR, and its TCRdb copy is limited to in-frame clones, with some not included. D and trimming were read from the DNA, whereas the V and J calls and clone size are those reported in that table. The data show 55,000 to 80,000 clones, roughly 80% seen once. The CDR3 is 15 residues long. CDR1 is KGHSH and CDR2 is LQKENI in the germline V gene. The V segment lost 5 bases and the J segment 3 bases; nucleotides outside the gene matches: 10. This TCR was recovered from a woman in her 70s with acute or convalescent COVID-19. The chain joins TRBV18 to TRBJ2-7, with TRBD1 matching 7 bases. The sequencing sample was made of peripheral blood. This CDR3 is CASSASGTENYEQYF. The CDR3 nucleotides read TGTGCCAGCTCAGCCTCCGGGACAGAAAACTACGAGCAGTACTTC.